This T cell receptor (beta chain) is drawn from a study of blood T cell repertoires in COVID-19. Overall study context: T cells, B-cell-depleted T cells, or PBMCs supplied cDNA or gDNA.

The repertoire was sequenced with immunoSEQ multiplex PCR; TCRdb's copy has only in-frame clones and lacks some. The sample has tens of thousands of clones, approximately 86% seen once; the top ten hold about 4.9%. The CDR3 runs 11 residues. V lost 2 bases and J 10 bases, leaving 6 bases between the germline ends. The V gene's germline CDR1 is MNHEY and CDR2 SVGAGI. This chain connects TRBV6-5 to TRBJ2-1, with D uncertain. The sequence came from a man in his 60s with acute or convalescent COVID-19. Sequenced material: peripheral blood. CDR3 in DNA: TGTGCCAGCAGTTACAGAGCAGAGCAGTTCTTC. Translation: CASSYRAEQFF.